These T cell receptor beta chains were read from a single sample in a study of T cell responses to AZD1222 COVID-19 vaccine. Sequencing used immunoSEQ multiplex PCR; TCRdb keeps in-frame clones, though not all of them. The data hold 130,000 to 150,000 clones, with around 91% observed a single time. This material consisted of peripheral blood, taken on day 0 of AZD1222 vaccination. These receptors were obtained from an adult in good health. CDR3s include the opening cysteine and the closing phenylalanine or tryptophan. The order of the fields is CDR3 protein, J gene, V gene.

CASSPATSAGGTQYF TRBJ2-5 TRBV6-2/TRBV6-3
CASSFWGSETQYF TRBJ2-5 TRBV5-1
CASSSRETHGELFF TRBJ2-2 TRBV11-3
CASTDQVTLRAFF TRBJ1-1 TRBV6-5
CASRLQRTNTEAFF TRBJ1-1 TRBV2
CASSITRSNEQFF TRBJ2-1 TRBV12-3/TRBV12-4
CASSLRTAGADVLTF TRBJ2-6 TRBV2
CASSLSRNQPQHF TRBJ1-5 TRBV19
CASSPAAGPTDTQYF TRBJ2-3 TRBV18
CASSYSTGNYGYTF TRBJ1-2 TRBV6-5
CAISEGVTEQYF TRBJ2-7 TRBV10-3
CASSTRLAVNTEAFF TRBJ1-1 TRBV19
CASSEVWREASTDTQYF TRBJ2-3 TRBV6-1
CASSPVTSNEKLFF TRBJ1-4 TRBV5-5
CASSQAFHSRSYEQYF TRBJ2-7 TRBV4-3
CASSLPRGPVAEAFF TRBJ1-1 TRBV7-2
CASRTGGNTEAFF TRBJ1-1 TRBV6-6
CASSLQQGGGGNTIYF TRBJ1-3 TRBV7-9
CASSLAGAFNEKLFF TRBJ1-4 TRBV11-2
CSAIRQETQYF TRBJ2-5 TRBV20-1
CASGASGYNEQFF TRBJ2-1 TRBV19
CASSYRGLNQPQHF TRBJ1-5 TRBV6-2/TRBV6-3
CASSLARDQPQHF TRBJ1-5 TRBV12-3/TRBV12-4
CASSARRESPLHF TRBJ1-6 TRBV4-3
CASSLPRDRGHAFF TRBJ1-1 TRBV19
CASSLGGTSTDTQYF TRBJ2-3 TRBV5-4
CASSPDRRNTEAFF TRBJ1-1 TRBV7-2
CASSVGPGDTGELFF TRBJ2-2 TRBV9
CASSQDLLLHRPGATEAFF TRBJ1-1 TRBV4-1
CASSLGGAGELFF TRBJ2-2 TRBV11-1
CAISSKRESDEQFF TRBJ2-1 TRBV10-3
CATTQGQVINYGYTF TRBJ1-2 TRBV19
CASSIEPTNEKLFF TRBJ1-4 TRBV19
CASSFPGQGKVEQYF TRBJ2-7 TRBV5-4
CASRRGDSGAQETQYF TRBJ2-5 TRBV6-6
CANRTRDKNTEAFF TRBJ1-1 TRBV10-3
CASSPHPRYEQYF TRBJ2-7 TRBV18
CASSEKGGPGNTIYF TRBJ1-3 TRBV2
CASSSRQGNTEAFF TRBJ1-1 TRBV6-1
CATSRGDRLHF TRBJ1-6 TRBV15
CASSQELGGASSYEQYF TRBJ2-7 TRBV4-2
CASSFSNQPQHF TRBJ1-5 TRBV12-3/TRBV12-4
CASSPDRGPYEQYF TRBJ2-7 TRBV5-1
CASSFSASTDTQYF TRBJ2-3 TRBV11-2
CASSRYGRGAEQFF TRBJ2-1 TRBV5-1
CARGPYEQYF TRBJ2-7 TRBV2
CASSVGPDRDYEQYF TRBJ2-7 TRBV9
CASRFGREAYGYTF TRBJ1-2 TRBV27
CASYPGPHTEAFF TRBJ1-1 TRBV6-5
CASSPSGSYNEQFF TRBJ2-1 TRBV18